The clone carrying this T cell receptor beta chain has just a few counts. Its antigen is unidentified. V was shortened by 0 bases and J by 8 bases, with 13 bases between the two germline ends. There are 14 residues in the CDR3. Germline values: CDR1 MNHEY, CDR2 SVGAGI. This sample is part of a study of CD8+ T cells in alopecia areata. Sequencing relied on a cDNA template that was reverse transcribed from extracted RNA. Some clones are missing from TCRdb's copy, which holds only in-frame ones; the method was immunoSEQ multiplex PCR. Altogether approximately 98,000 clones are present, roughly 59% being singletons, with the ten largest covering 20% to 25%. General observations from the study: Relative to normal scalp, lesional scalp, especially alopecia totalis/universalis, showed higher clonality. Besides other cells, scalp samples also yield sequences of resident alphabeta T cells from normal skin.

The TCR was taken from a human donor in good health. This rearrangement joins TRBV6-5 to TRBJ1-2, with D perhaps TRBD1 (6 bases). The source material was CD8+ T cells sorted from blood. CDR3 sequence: CASSYSGGARGYTF. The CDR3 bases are TGTGCCAGCAGTTACTCTGGGGGGGCGCGGGGCTACACCTTC.